This is a list of T cell receptor beta chains from one sample in a study of T cells in Graves' hyperthyroidism and ophthalmopathy. TCRdb called the multiplex PCR reads again in MiXCR, with one record for every CDR3 protein. The data show about 320,000 distinct CDR3 sequences, with 16% seen just once and around 35% held by the top ten. Sequenced input: blood. These receptors were collected from a man aged 25-45 years with Graves' hyperthyroidism. Each CDR3 is given with its conserved first and last residue. Fields, in order: clone size, J gene, D gene, V gene, CDR3 protein, CDR3 DNA. A D gene is named only where the DNA matches it firmly. Size values are once, few and many counts, or a class for expanded clones, and some rows have none.

size: many
J: TRBJ2-7
D: .
V: TRBV6-5
CDR3: CASSYSAGSGSYEQYF
DNA: TGTGCCAGCAGTTACTCCGCGGGGTCGGGAAGTTACGAGCAGTACTTC

size: .
J: TRBJ2-5
D: .
V: TRBV4-1
CDR3: CASSPPRSPLGKTQYF
DNA: TGCGCCAGCAGCCCACCGAGGTCGCCCCTAGGGAAGACCCAGTACTTC

size: .
J: TRBJ1-3
D: .
V: TRBV28
CDR3: CASSPGNSGNTIYF
DNA: TGTGCCAGCAGTCCAGGGAACTCTGGAAACACCATATATTTT

size: .
J: TRBJ2-6
D: .
V: TRBV18
CDR3: CASSPDRANVLTF
DNA: TGTGCCAGCAGTCCGGACAGGGCCAACGTCCTGACTTTC

size: many
J: TRBJ1-1
D: TRBD1
V: TRBV28
CDR3: CAILGARTGEAFF
DNA: TGTGCCATCCTCGGGGCTCGGACAGGTGAAGCTTTCTTT

size: .
J: TRBJ2-1
D: .
V: TRBV19
CDR3: CATSGRDRTYNEQFF
DNA: TGTGCCACGAGCGGACGGGACCGAACCTACAATGAGCAGTTCTTC

size: .
J: TRBJ1-2
D: .
V: TRBV28
CDR3: CASSFVRHAGYTF
DNA: TGTGCCAGCAGTTTTGTCAGACACGCTGGCTACACCTTC

size: few
J: TRBJ2-7
D: .
V: TRBV5-5
CDR3: CASTSPSSTYEQYF
DNA: TGTGCCAGCACCTCCCCAAGTTCCACCTACGAGCAGTACTTC

size: .
J: TRBJ2-3
D: .
V: TRBV12-3/TRBV12-4
CDR3: CAVSRSGDTQYF
DNA: TGTGCCGTCTCGAGATCTGGGGATACGCAGTATTTT

size: many
J: TRBJ2-5
D: TRBD1
V: TRBV2
CDR3: CASVGQGEGTQYF
DNA: TGTGCCAGCGTCGGTCAGGGGGAAGGGACCCAGTACTTC

size: .
J: TRBJ2-2
D: TRBD2
V: TRBV19
CDR3: CASSQGLAGGPPGELFF
DNA: TGTGCCAGTAGTCAGGGACTAGCGGGAGGGCCGCCCGGGGAGCTGTTTTTT

size: once
J: TRBJ1-5
D: .
V: TRBV20-1
CDR3: CSARAENQPQHF
DNA: TGCAGTGCTAGGGCAGAAAATCAGCCCCAGCATTTT

size: many
J: TRBJ2-2
D: .
V: TRBV3-1
CDR3: CASSPLGEGELFF
DNA: TGTGCCAGCAGCCCACTGGGGGAAGGGGAGCTGTTTTTT

size: many
J: TRBJ1-1
D: .
V: TRBV11-2
CDR3: CASSFDTEAFF
DNA: TGTGCCAGCAGCTTTGACACTGAAGCTTTCTTT

size: many
J: TRBJ2-1
D: TRBD2
V: TRBV10-1
CDR3: CASSGTSGRLDEQFF
DNA: TGCGCCAGCAGTGGGACTAGCGGGAGGCTCGATGAGCAGTTCTTC

size: many
J: TRBJ2-7
D: .
V: TRBV6-4
CDR3: CASIWDGIGSYEQYF
DNA: TGTGCCAGCATCTGGGACGGGATAGGGAGCTACGAGCAGTACTTC

size: many
J: TRBJ2-1
D: TRBD2
V: TRBV7-9
CDR3: CASSLGGLAGRSNEQFF
DNA: TGTGCCAGCAGCTTAGGGGGACTAGCGGGGAGAAGTAATGAGCAGTTCTTC

size: many
J: TRBJ2-7
D: .
V: TRBV11-2
CDR3: CASSLWGLREQYF
DNA: TGTGCCAGCAGCTTATGGGGCCTTAGGGAGCAGTACTTC

size: many
J: TRBJ2-1
D: .
V: TRBV28
CDR3: CASSSAGTPLYNEQFF
DNA: TGTGCCAGCAGCTCCGCCGGGACTCCCCTCTACAATGAGCAGTTCTTC

size: many
J: TRBJ1-1
D: .
V: TRBV14
CDR3: CASSQDRSTEAFF
DNA: TGTGCCAGCAGCCAAGACAGGAGTACTGAAGCTTTCTTT

size: .
J: TRBJ1-2
D: .
V: TRBV7-2
CDR3: CASSLNGYLYGYTF
DNA: TGTGCCAGCAGCTTAAATGGGTACCTCTATGGCTACACCTTC

size: .
J: TRBJ1-4
D: TRBD1
V: TRBV9
CDR3: CASSAQGAINEKLFF
DNA: TGTGCCAGCAGCGCACAGGGGGCCATAAATGAAAAACTGTTTTTT

size: many
J: TRBJ2-7
D: TRBD2
V: TRBV28
CDR3: CASSSPSGRLYEQYF
DNA: TGTGCCAGCAGTTCACCAAGCGGGAGGCTGTACGAGCAGTACTTC

size: medium-sized
J: TRBJ1-3
D: TRBD1
V: TRBV6-1
CDR3: CASSHPQTGGGGNTIYF
DNA: TGTGCCAGCAGTCACCCCCAAACAGGGGGAGGTGGAAACACCATATATTTT

size: many
J: TRBJ2-7
D: .
V: TRBV11-3
CDR3: CASSLAGTAYYEQYF
DNA: TGTGCCAGCAGCTTAGCGGGTACAGCATACTACGAGCAGTACTTC

size: .
J: TRBJ2-3
D: .
V: TRBV20-1
CDR3: CSAPRRRGTQYF
DNA: TGCAGTGCTCCCAGAAGGAGGGGTACGCAGTATTTT

size: many
J: TRBJ1-5
D: .
V: TRBV3-1
CDR3: CASSQDVNQPQHF
DNA: TGTGCCAGCAGCCAAGATGTCAATCAGCCCCAGCATTTT

size: many
J: TRBJ1-4
D: .
V: TRBV20-1
CDR3: CSARKGREKLFF
DNA: TGCAGTGCTAGAAAGGGCAGGGAAAAACTGTTTTTT

size: many
J: TRBJ2-4
D: TRBD1
V: TRBV20-1
CDR3: CSAGDLDRGQNIQYF
DNA: TGCAGTGCTGGGGACCTGGACAGGGGGCAAAACATTCAGTACTTC

size: many
J: TRBJ2-1
D: .
V: TRBV7-9
CDR3: CASTRARGNEQFF
DNA: TGTGCCAGCACCCGGGCGAGAGGGAATGAGCAGTTCTTC

size: .
J: TRBJ2-2
D: .
V: TRBV30
CDR3: CAWSSDSPTGELFF
DNA: TGTGCCTGGAGTTCAGACAGCCCTACCGGGGAGCTGTTTTTT

size: many
J: TRBJ1-4
D: TRBD1
V: TRBV30
CDR3: CAWSAGQGIEKLFF
DNA: TGTGCCTGGAGTGCGGGACAGGGGATAGAAAAACTGTTTTTT

size: many
J: TRBJ2-1
D: .
V: TRBV28
CDR3: CASSLHTDAGEQFF
DNA: TGTGCCAGCAGTTTGCACACGGATGCCGGGGAGCAGTTCTTC

size: few
J: TRBJ1-5
D: TRBD1
V: TRBV28
CDR3: CASTFDRGAYSNQPQHF
DNA: TGTGCCAGCACCTTTGACAGGGGCGCTTATAGCAATCAGCCCCAGCATTTT

size: .
J: TRBJ1-4
D: .
V: TRBV15
CDR3: CATSRVRQSPEKLFF
DNA: TGTGCCACCAGCAGAGTGCGACAGAGTCCGGAAAAACTGTTTTTT

size: many
J: TRBJ1-2
D: TRBD1
V: TRBV11-2
CDR3: CASSLSGGAVTNYGYTF
DNA: TGTGCCAGCAGCTTATCAGGGGGCGCGGTAACTAACTATGGCTACACCTTC

size: .
J: TRBJ2-3
D: .
V: TRBV28
CDR3: CASRRGQADTQYF
DNA: TGTGCCAGTAGGCGGGGGCAGGCGGATACGCAGTATTTT

size: .
J: TRBJ2-1
D: TRBD1
V: TRBV18
CDR3: CASSPGLGQLSYNEQFF
DNA: TGTGCCAGCTCACCAGGTCTGGGACAGCTCTCCTACAATGAGCAGTTCTTC

size: .
J: TRBJ2-1
D: .
V: TRBV29-1
CDR3: CSVEGGVGEQFF
DNA: TGCAGCGTTGAGGGTGGAGTCGGGGAGCAGTTCTTC

size: few
J: TRBJ2-5
D: .
V: TRBV24-1
CDR3: CATSDPLDGETQYF
DNA: TGTGCCACCAGTGATCCCCTCGACGGTGAGACCCAGTACTTC

size: few
J: TRBJ2-7
D: .
V: TRBV2
CDR3: CASARRNEQYF
DNA: TGTGCCAGCGCCCGGAGGAACGAGCAGTACTTC

size: many
J: TRBJ2-5
D: TRBD1
V: TRBV5-1
CDR3: CASSGGDRGAETQYF
DNA: TGCGCCAGCAGCGGTGGGGACAGAGGAGCGGAGACCCAGTACTTC

size: few
J: TRBJ2-2
D: TRBD2
V: TRBV5-4
CDR3: CASSSLLAGGAGELFF
DNA: TGTGCCAGCAGCTCTTTACTAGCGGGAGGGGCCGGGGAGCTGTTTTTT